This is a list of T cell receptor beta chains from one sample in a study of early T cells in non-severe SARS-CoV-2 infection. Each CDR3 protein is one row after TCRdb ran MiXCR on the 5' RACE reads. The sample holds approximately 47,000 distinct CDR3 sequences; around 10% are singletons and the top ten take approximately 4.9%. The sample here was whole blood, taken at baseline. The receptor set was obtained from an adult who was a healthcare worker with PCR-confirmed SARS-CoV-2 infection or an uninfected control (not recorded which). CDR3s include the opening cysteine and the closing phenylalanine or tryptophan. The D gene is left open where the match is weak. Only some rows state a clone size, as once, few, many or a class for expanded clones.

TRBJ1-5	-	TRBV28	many	TGTGCCAGCAGTTCCCCCGAGGAGGTCAATCAGCCCCAGCATTTT	CASSSPEEVNQPQHF
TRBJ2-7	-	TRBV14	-	TGTGCCAGCAGCCCCACGGCAGAGCAGGCCTACGAGCAGTACTTC	CASSPTAEQAYEQYF
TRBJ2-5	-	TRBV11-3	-	TGTGCCAGCAGCTTAGGGGGCCCAGAAGAGACCCAGTACTTC	CASSLGGPEETQYF
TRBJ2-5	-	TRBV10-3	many	TGTGCCACCTGGGACGGGCAAGAGACCCAGTACTTC	CATWDGQETQYF
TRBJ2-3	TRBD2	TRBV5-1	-	TGCGCCAGCAGGTTTACCGGGACTAGCGGGGCTGATACGCAGTATTTT	CASRFTGTSGADTQYF
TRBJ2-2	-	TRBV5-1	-	TGCGCCAGCAGCGGGGGCGGGAGCGCCACCGGGGAGCTGTTTTTT	CASSGGGSATGELFF
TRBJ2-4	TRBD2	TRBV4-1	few	TGCGCCAGCAGCCTGTTACTAGCGGGAGGACTTGACATTCAGTACTTC	CASSLLLAGGLDIQYF
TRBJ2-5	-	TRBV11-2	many	TGTGCCAGCAGCTTAGTGGGTAGGACTGTCTGGGAGACCCAGTACTTC	CASSLVGRTVWETQYF
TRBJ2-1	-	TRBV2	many	TGTGCCAGCCGGAGGGTGGCCACCTACAATGAGCAGTTCTTC	CASRRVATYNEQFF
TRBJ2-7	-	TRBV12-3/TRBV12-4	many	TGTGCCAGCAGTTTATTGGGGTACGAGCAGTACTTC	CASSLLGYEQYF
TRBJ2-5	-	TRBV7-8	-	TGTGCCACCCAAATGAGAACTCGGACAATCCAAGAGACCCAGTACTTC	CATQMRTRTIQETQYF
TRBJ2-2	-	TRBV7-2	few	TGTGCCAGCACGACTAAAGACATCCGCCTCACCGGGGAGCTGTTTTTT	CASTTKDIRLTGELFF